The 8 T cell receptor beta chains given below trace back to one sample, sequenced in a study of T cells in Graves' hyperthyroidism and ophthalmopathy (dated by TCRdb to between 2018 and 2021). The method was multiplex PCR. The sequencer was an Illumina HiSeq 2000. TCR beta CDR3 regions were amplified from RNA transcripts. A first-round RT-PCR of the TCR CDR3 used the HTBI primer set with the Qiagen OneStep RT-PCR kit. TCRdb reworked the public reads: Q25 trimming with fastp, MiXCR clone assembly, productive beta chains retained. Here each entry gathers all rows of one CDR3 protein and keeps the most common genes and DNA. For this sample there are around 100,000 distinct CDR3 sequences; over 45% appear just once. The ten largest clones represent about 25% of the sample. The sequenced sample consisted of blood. These receptors all stem from a man aged 35-49 years with Graves' hyperthyroidism.

This clonotype was seen many times. In nucleotides, the CDR3 is TGCGCCAGCAGCTTGGATTCGGGCGGGGAGACCCAGTACTTC. It codes for CASSLDSGGETQYF. This chain joins TRBV5-1 and TRBJ2-5; weak D call: TRBD2 (5 bases). V lost 0 bases and J 5 bases, leaving 11 bases between the germline ends. The CDR3 is 14 residues long. Germline V lookup: CDR1 SGHRS, CDR2 YFSETQ.

This clonotype has a count of ten or more. V usage is TRBV4-1 and J usage is TRBJ2-3, with TRBD2 as a possible D gene (5 bases). The germline V gene encodes CDR1 MGHRA and CDR2 YSYEKL. The CDR3 sequence is 15 residues long. V was clipped by 1 base and J by 1 base, with 9 bases between them. Here the CDR3 DNA reads TGCGCCAGCAGCCAAGGCGGGCCCCGCACAGATACGCAGTATTTT. Protein product: CASSQGGPRTDTQYF.

This clonotype came up many times. The chain carries TRBV6-5 and TRBJ2-7; D is perhaps TRBD1 (6 bases). Germline loops: CDR1 MNHEY, CDR2 SVGAGI. The CDR3 has 14 amino acids. The ends were cut back, 2 bases at V and 3 bases at J, with 11 bases in the middle. The CDR3 spells CASSYGVRGYEQYF. Here the CDR3 DNA reads TGTGCCAGCAGTTACGGTGTCAGGGGCTACGAGCAGTACTTC.

This clonotype has at least ten counts. The chain has TRBV12-3 or TRBV12-4 and TRBJ2-1; D gene unclear. The V end was cut by 1 base, the J end by 9 bases, with 7 bases between. The CDR3 contains 12 residues. The CDR3 sequence: CASSLVLGEQFF. CDR3 nucleotide sequence: TGTGCCAGCAGTTTAGTTTTAGGTGAGCAGTTCTTC.

J is TRBJ1-5 and V is TRBV7-9; 8 bases map to TRBD1. The CDR3 extends over 16 amino acids. Germline V CDR1 and CDR2: SEHNR, FQNEAQ (reference sequence). Germline trimming cut 5 bases from V and 9 bases from J; bases unmatched to any gene: 15. Here the CDR3 DNA reads TGTGCCAGCAGCACAAGTTGGGACAGGTGGCAACCGCCCCAGCATTTT. Translated, it gives CASSTSWDRWQPPQHF.

In this sample, this clonotype turned up once. This CDR3 reads CSQGYEQYF. CDR3 sequence (DNA): TGCAGCCAAGGCTACGAGCAGTACTTC. This chain links TRBV29-1 with TRBJ2-7; D is uncertain. The CDR3 is 9 residues long. V was cut by 8 bases and J by 3 bases, with 5 bases left in between. Germline CDR1 and CDR2: SQVTM and ANQGSEA.

In its sample, this clonotype was seen many times. The chain carries TRBV6-6 and TRBJ1-5; no definite D call. The CDR3 has 12 residues. The V end was cut by 6 bases, the J end by 4 bases, with 7 bases between. The germline gives CDR1 MNHNY, CDR2 SVGAGI (reference sequence). CDR3 region: CASSERNQPQHF. CDR3 in DNA: TGTGCCAGCAGCGAACGGAATCAGCCCCAGCATTTT.

The rearrangement joins TRBV29-1 to TRBJ2-7, with 7 bases that match TRBD1. The CDR3 is 12 residues long. Germline V gives CDR1 SQVTM, CDR2 ANQGSEA. The V gene end was trimmed by 8 bases and the J gene end by 3 bases; junction bases not matched to a gene: 7. The CDR3, as DNA: TGCAGCTTCCCGGGACAGTTCTACGAGCAGTACTTC. It encodes CSFPGQFYEQYF.